One and the same sample provided the 30 T cell receptor beta chains below, sequenced in a study of cytomegalovirus exposure and HLA in healthy donors. PCR amplification relied on 60 Vbeta primers (plus 13 Jbeta primers). TCRdb's table, derived via immunoSEQ multiplex PCR, lists solely in-frame clones and lacks some. In the table there are some 99,000 clones, roughly 80% of which are singletons. The sample was PBMCs. The receptor source for this set is a female donor in good health and CMV-seronegative.

In its sample, this clone was seen a few times. This chain's CDR3 is CASSSQTGGNTGELFF. CDR3 DNA: TGTGCCAGCTCATCCCAGACCGGCGGTAACACCGGGGAGCTGTTTTTT. V usage is TRBV18 and J usage is TRBJ2-2, with D unresolved. The V and J ends lost 5 bases and 2 bases respectively, with 15 bases between them. The CDR3 is made up of 16 amino acids. CDR1 and CDR2 from the germline V gene are KGHSH and LQKENI.

The chain links TRBV9 to TRBJ2-5; TRBD1 is a possible D gene (6 bases). The CDR3 sequence is 14 residues long. Per germline, CDR1 SGDLS and CDR2 YYNGEE. V was clipped by 3 bases and J by 2 bases, with 11 bases between them. CDR3 sequence reads: CASSEQGYQETQYF. The CDR3 coding sequence is TGTGCCAGCAGCGAACAGGGTTATCAAGAGACCCAGTACTTC.

This clone was seen a few times. The chain has TRBV7-9 and TRBJ1-6, with D possibly TRBD1 on 5 matching bases. This CDR3 has 16 amino acids. Germline CDR1 is SEHNR and CDR2 is FQNEAQ (reference sequence). Trimming removed 8 bases from V and 8 bases from J, with 22 bases in between. CDR3 sequence: CASRPDIRVVDSPLHF. The CDR3 nucleotides are TGTGCCAGCCGGCCGGACATCCGGGTAGTGGATTCACCCCTCCACTTT. Looking up the rest from reference TRBV7-9 and TRBJ1-6 gives the full variable domain: DTGVSQNPRHKITKRGQNVTFRCDPISEHNRLYWYRQTLGQGPEFLTYFQNEAQLEKSRLLSDRFSAERPKGSFSTLEIQRTEQGDSAMYLCASRPDIRVVDSPLHFGNGTRLTVT.

The rearrangement uses TRBV7-9 and TRBJ1-2; D is unclear. From germline, CDR1 is SEHNR and CDR2 FQNEAQ (reference sequence). V was clipped by 1 base and J by 8 bases, with 11 bases between them. The CDR3 has 13 amino acids. The CDR3 nucleotides are TGTGCCAGCAGCTTAGGGAGAACTATGGGCTACACCTTC. The encoded protein is CASSLGRTMGYTF.

The rearrangement uses TRBV7-3 and TRBJ1-5; D gene uncertain. This CDR3 has 13 amino acids. Germline values: CDR1 SGHTA, CDR2 FQGTGA. V lost 5 bases and J 2 bases, leaving 7 bases between the germline ends. CDR3 residues: CASSLSRNQPQHF. The CDR3 bases are TGTGCCAGCAGCCTGAGCCGCAATCAGCCCCAGCATTTT.

The CDR3 protein is CASSFPAAYEQYF. The CDR3 DNA reads TGTGCCAGCAGTTTTCCAGCGGCCTACGAGCAGTACTTC. The chain recombines TRBV28 with TRBJ2-7, with a weak D call TRBD2 (5 bases). Germline V CDR1 and CDR2: MDHEN, SYDVKM. V dropped 3 bases and J dropped 2 bases, with 8 bases sitting between them. The CDR3 loop spans 13 amino acids.

This clone was seen a handful of times. One end of the junction is discordant with germline, which a read error may explain. This chain uses TRBV23-1 with TRBJ2-2; D remains ambiguous. TRBV23-1 is designated an ORF whose function remains uncertain. The CDR3 covers 18 residues. The CDR3 nucleotides are TGCGCCAGCAGCCAATCCTTAATGGCCAGCGCGAACACCGGGGAGCTGTTTTTT. It specifies CASSQSLMASANTGELFF.

The chain links TRBV2 to TRBJ2-7; D gene unclear. Between the trimmed V and J ends, which lost 8 bases and 6 bases, there was a span of 11 bases. The CDR3 loop spans 11 amino acids. CDR1 and CDR2 (germline): SNHLY, FYNNEI. The CDR3 DNA sequence: TGTGCCAGCGGCATTTTACGCGAGCAGTACTTC. Translation gives CASGILREQYF.

The chain employs TRBV2 and TRBJ2-7; maybe TRBD1 (5 bases). The ends were cut back, 3 bases at V and 7 bases at J, with 25 bases in the middle. CDR1 SNHLY and CDR2 FYNNEI come from the germline V gene. The CDR3 loop spans 17 amino acids. The CDR3 region is CASSEFSQGPRKEEQYF. DNA of the CDR3: TGTGCCAGCAGTGAGTTTTCTCAGGGCCCCCGTAAGGAAGAGCAGTACTTC.

The CDR3 sequence is CASKSGGTNTGELFF. The CDR3 bases are TGCGCCAGCAAAAGCGGGGGCACGAACACCGGGGAGCTGTTTTTT. This chain joins TRBV5-1 and TRBJ2-2, with 8 bases aligning to TRBD2. With 6 bases clipped from V and 0 bases from J, the junction kept 4 bases outside the gene matches. Germline CDR1 reads SGHRS; CDR2 reads YFSETQ. The CDR3 runs to 15 residues.

This chain uses TRBV18 with TRBJ1-6, with 7 bases fitting TRBD1. V was clipped by 2 bases and J by 5 bases; unmatched bases: 6. The CDR3 loop spans 16 amino acids. The V gene's germline CDR1 is KGHSH and CDR2 LQKENI. CDR3 protein: CASSPIQGFHNSPLHF. Here the CDR3 DNA reads TGTGCCAGCTCACCAATACAGGGGTTCCATAATTCACCCCTCCACTTT.

In regard to this clone: A read error may account for a junction end that differs from germline. The chain is built from TRBV7-9 and TRBJ2-7; TRBD2 matches 14 bases. The CDR3 contains 17 residues. CDR1 and CDR2 (germline): SEHNR, FQNEAQ (reference sequence). The CDR3, as DNA: TGTTCCAGCAGCCAGGGACTAGCGGGAGCGGGGCCCTACGAGCAGTACTTC. Residues: CSSSQGLAGAGPYEQYF.

This clone was observed a few times. V is TRBV2 and J is TRBJ1-1; D is possibly TRBD1 (5 bases). The CDR3 is 13 amino acids. CDR1 SNHLY and CDR2 FYNNEI come from the germline V gene. V was cut by 9 bases and J by 2 bases, with 13 bases left in between. CDR3 region: CARGAGHNTEAFF. The CDR3 coding sequence is TGTGCCAGAGGGGCAGGACATAACACTGAAGCTTTCTTT.

This rearrangement joins TRBV18 to TRBJ1-2; 8 nucleotides align to TRBD1. Looked up from germline, CDR1 is KGHSH and CDR2 is LQKENI. V shed 6 bases and J 4 bases; nucleotides not matched to a gene: 7. The CDR3 length is 14 residues. The CDR3 loop is CASSTGTGPYGYTF. CDR3 coding DNA: TGTGCCAGCTCCACCGGGACAGGCCCCTATGGCTACACCTTC.

This clone was observed a few times. The V gene is TRBV29-1, the J gene TRBJ2-5; 11 bases map to TRBD2. V was pared by 7 bases and J by 4 bases, with 11 bases of the junction left unmatched. Germline V lookup: CDR1 SQVTM, CDR2 ANQGSEA. The CDR3 loop spans 15 amino acids. CDR3 sequence reads: CSATPGTSGSETQYF. Written as DNA, the CDR3 is TGCAGCGCCACACCCGGGACTAGCGGTTCAGAGACCCAGTACTTC.

The chain employs TRBV18 and TRBJ2-5; TRBD1 aligns across 11 bases. The last part of the DNA fits TRBJ2-7 better; the J call may be wrong. Germline V lookup: CDR1 KGHSH, CDR2 LQKENI. The CDR3 consists of 15 residues. CDR3 sequence reads: CASSTGTGGSYEQYF. CDR3 coding DNA: TGTGCCAGCTCAACCGGGACAGGGGGCTCCTACGAGCAGTACTTC.

This rearrangement joins TRBV7-8 to TRBJ1-2; D uncertain. Trimming left V 1 base short and J 4 bases short, with 10 bases between. The CDR3 runs to 14 residues. Germline V lookup: CDR1 SGHVS, CDR2 FQNEAQ. The CDR3 region has the DNA TGTGCCAGCAGCTTAGATAGGAGTTTCTATGGCTACACCTTC. Translation: CASSLDRSFYGYTF.

The chain couples TRBV7-9 to TRBJ2-3, with TRBD2 as a possible D gene (6 bases). Germline-derived CDR1 and CDR2 are SEHNR and FQNEAQ (reference sequence). The V end was cut by 6 bases, the J end by 3 bases, with 7 bases between. The CDR3 is 12 amino acids. In DNA form, the CDR3 reads TGTGCCAGCAGGGCGGGGACAGATACGCAGTATTTT. Its translation: CASRAGTDTQYF.

The rearrangement uses TRBV7-2 and TRBJ2-2, with 12 nucleotides matching TRBD2. With V trimmed by 4 bases and J by 8 bases, 11 bases remained unmatched. Germline V lookup: CDR1 SGHTA, CDR2 FQGNSA. The CDR3 has 17 amino acids. CDR3 sequence (DNA): TGTGCCAGCAGCTCCAGACTAGCGGGGGCCGGGGCGGGGGAGCTGTTTTTT. Residues: CASSSRLAGAGAGELFF.

This clone is a singleton in its sample. The CDR3 sequence: CATSRDRGQRNTEAFF. The CDR3 DNA follows: TGTGCCACCAGCAGAGATCGGGGACAGAGGAACACTGAAGCTTTCTTT. V is TRBV15 and J is TRBJ1-1; 7 bases match TRBD1. Germline V lookup: CDR1 LNHNV, CDR2 YYDKDF (reference sequence). The J segment lost 1 base and the V segment lost 0 bases, leaving 5 bases of the junction unmatched. The CDR3 is made up of 16 amino acids.

The chain joins TRBV9 to TRBJ2-5; 8 positions agree with TRBD2. The trim removed 2 bases at V and 5 bases at J, leaving 5 bases unmatched. Looked up from germline, CDR1 is SGDLS and CDR2 is YYNGEE. This CDR3 contains 14 residues. The CDR3 DNA is TGTGCCAGCAGCGTTACTAGCGGTGGGGAGACCCAGTACTTC. This gives the protein CASSVTSGGETQYF.

The chain couples TRBV5-1 to TRBJ1-5; maybe TRBD1 (5 bases). CDR1 is SGHRS, CDR2 YFSETQ, per germline. Trimming took off 4 bases at V and 4 bases at J, with 18 bases between the two ends. CDR3 length: 16 residues. The CDR3 sequence: CASSPGLSASNQPQHF. DNA for the CDR3: TGCGCCAGCAGCCCAGGGCTCTCGGCTTCGAATCAGCCCCAGCATTTT.

V usage is TRBV7-2 and J usage is TRBJ1-2; no clear D. The germline V gene has CDR1 SGHTA and CDR2 FQGNSA. Trimming took 2 bases from V and 7 from J, leaving 11 bases between them. This CDR3 has 13 amino acids. CDR3: CASSLYTEGGYTF. DNA of the CDR3: TGTGCCAGCAGCTTATATACAGAGGGTGGCTACACCTTC.

The rearrangement links TRBV7-9 to TRBJ2-2; 11 nucleotides align to TRBD2. The CDR3 runs to 18 residues. Per the germline V gene, CDR1 is SEHNR and CDR2 is FQNEAQ (reference sequence). V trimming: 7 bases; J trimming: 1 base; junction bases outside the gene matches: 11. This CDR3 reads CASTFPGTSGGNTGELFF. The CDR3 DNA is TGTGCCAGCACCTTTCCGGGGACTAGCGGAGGGAACACCGGGGAGCTGTTTTTT.

A few counts support this clone. This chain connects TRBV2 to TRBJ1-5, with 9 bases matching TRBD1. Germline V gives CDR1 SNHLY, CDR2 FYNNEI. The CDR3 spans 14 residues. V shed 6 bases and J 11 bases; nucleotides not matched to a gene: 11. CDR3 region: CASSPPGQGPSQHF. Here the CDR3 DNA reads TGTGCCAGCAGCCCCCCGGGACAGGGCCCTTCCCAGCATTTT.

The rearrangement links TRBV5-1 to TRBJ2-3, with 7 nucleotides matching TRBD2. This CDR3 is 18 amino acids long. The germline CDR1 and CDR2 sequences are SGHRS and YFSETQ. After removal of 2 bases from V and 2 bases from J, the junction contained 14 bases not matched to a gene. CDR3 coding DNA: TGCGCCAGCAGCTTTGGGGAGGGTACACTAGCTAACACAGATACGCAGTATTTT. It encodes CASSFGEGTLANTDTQYF.

The chain is built from TRBV6-1 and TRBJ1-2; possibly TRBD1 for D (5 bases). CDR1 and CDR2 (germline): MNHNS, SASEGT. Trimming removed 6 bases from V and 1 base from J, with 9 bases in between. The CDR3 has 13 amino acids. CDR3 nucleotides: TGTGCCAGCAGACTACAGGATAACTATGGCTACACCTTC. It translates to CASRLQDNYGYTF.

V and J are TRBV5-4 and TRBJ2-5; D ambiguous. Trimming stripped 0 bases from V and 0 bases from J, with 15 bases between. Per germline, CDR1 SGHNT and CDR2 YYREEE (reference sequence). The CDR3 has 17 residues. In nucleotides, the CDR3 is TGTGCCAGCAGCTTGGATCAGGTCAGGTCATACCAAGAGACCCAGTACTTC. Translating it yields CASSLDQVRSYQETQYF.

The chain joins TRBV10-3 to TRBJ2-7; D possibly corresponds to TRBD2 (6 bases). CDR1 and CDR2 (germline): ENHRY, SYGVKD. The CDR3 has 13 residues. V was trimmed by 10 bases and J by 0 bases, leaving 13 bases between them. The CDR3, as DNA: TGTGCCAGCGACACGGGGGTCTCCTACGAGCAGTACTTC. This encodes CASDTGVSYEQYF.

The rearrangement uses TRBV18 and TRBJ1-5; D gene unclear. The CDR3 length is 13 residues. With 3 bases removed from V and 6 bases from J, the gap between germline ends came to 9 bases. CDR1 is KGHSH, CDR2 LQKENI, per germline. DNA of the CDR3: TGTGCCAGCTCACCGGGCGTGGCTCAGCCCCAGCATTTT. Translating gives CASSPGVAQPQHF. The variable domain in full, completed from reference TRBV18 and TRBJ1-5, reads NAGVMQNPRHLVRRRGQEARLRCSPMKGHSHVYWYRQLPEEGLKFMVYLQKENIIDESGMPKERFSAEFPKEGPSILRIQQVVRGDSAAYFCASSPGVAQPQHFGDGTRLSIL.